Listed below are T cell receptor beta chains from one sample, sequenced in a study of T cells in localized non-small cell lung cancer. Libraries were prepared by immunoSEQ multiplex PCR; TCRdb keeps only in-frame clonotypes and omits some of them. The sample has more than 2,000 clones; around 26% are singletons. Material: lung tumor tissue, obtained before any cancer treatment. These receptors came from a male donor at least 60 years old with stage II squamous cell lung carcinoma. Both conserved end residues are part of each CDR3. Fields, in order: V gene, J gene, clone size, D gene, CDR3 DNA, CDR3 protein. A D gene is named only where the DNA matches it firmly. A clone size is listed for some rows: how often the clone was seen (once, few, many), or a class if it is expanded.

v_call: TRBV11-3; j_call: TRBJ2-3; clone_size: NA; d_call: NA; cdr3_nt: TGTGCCAGCAGCCCCCTCGGTGCCGGGGGAGGAGCAGATACGCAGTATTTT; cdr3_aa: CASSPLGAGGGADTQYF
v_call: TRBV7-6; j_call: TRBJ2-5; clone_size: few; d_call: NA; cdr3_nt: TGTGCTAGCAGCACCGGGGGAAGTGGGGAGACCCAGTACTTC; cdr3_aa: CASSTGGSGETQYF
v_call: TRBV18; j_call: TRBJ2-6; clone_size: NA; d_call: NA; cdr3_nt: TGTGCCAGCTCCCGGAGTCGGGCGATCTCTGGGGCCAACGTCCTGACTTTC; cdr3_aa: CASSRSRAISGANVLTF
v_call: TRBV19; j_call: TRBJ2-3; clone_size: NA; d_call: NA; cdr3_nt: TGTGCCAGTAGTATCGGACCCCTGCGGTATTTT; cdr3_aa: CASSIGPLRYF
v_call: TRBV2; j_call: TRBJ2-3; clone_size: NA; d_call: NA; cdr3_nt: TGTGCCAGCAGTGAAGGTGCGGATACGCAGTATTTT; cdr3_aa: CASSEGADTQYF
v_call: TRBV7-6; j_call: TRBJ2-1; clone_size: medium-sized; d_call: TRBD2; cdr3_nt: TGTGCTAGCAGCTTCGGACTAGCGGCCTACAATGAGCAGTTCTTC; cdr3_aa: CASSFGLAAYNEQFF
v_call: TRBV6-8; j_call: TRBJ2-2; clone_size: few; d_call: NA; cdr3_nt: TGTGCCAGCAGTTACTCGAACCAGTACACCGGGGAGCTGTTTTTT; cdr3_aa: CASSYSNQYTGELFF
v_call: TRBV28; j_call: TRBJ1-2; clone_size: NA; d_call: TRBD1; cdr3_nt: TGTGCCAGCAGTCCCGCCGGGACAGCCCTCTATGGCTACACCTTC; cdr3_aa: CASSPAGTALYGYTF
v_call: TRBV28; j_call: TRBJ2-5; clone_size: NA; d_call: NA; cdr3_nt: TGTGCCAGCAGCCGCCAGACCCTGCGGGGGCTATCGGGGCCCCAGTACTTC; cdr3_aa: CASSRQTLRGLSGPQYF
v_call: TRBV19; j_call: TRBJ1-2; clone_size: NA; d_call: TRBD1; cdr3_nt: TGTGCCAGTAGTGCCCAGGGACAGCCTAACTATGGCTACACCTTC; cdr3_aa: CASSAQGQPNYGYTF
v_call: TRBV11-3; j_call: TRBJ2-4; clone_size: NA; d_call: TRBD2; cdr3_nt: TGTGCCAGCAGCTTAGGACTAGCGGTGGACATTCAGTACTTC; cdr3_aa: CASSLGLAVDIQYF
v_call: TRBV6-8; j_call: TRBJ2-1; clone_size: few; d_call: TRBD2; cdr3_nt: TGTGCCAGCAGTGCTAAACTAGCGCGCTCCTACAATGAGCAGTTCTTC; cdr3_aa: CASSAKLARSYNEQFF
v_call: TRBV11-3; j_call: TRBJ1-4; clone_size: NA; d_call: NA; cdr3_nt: TGTGCCAGCAGCTTAAGGGCAGGGGATGAAAAACTGTTTTTT; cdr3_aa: CASSLRAGDEKLFF
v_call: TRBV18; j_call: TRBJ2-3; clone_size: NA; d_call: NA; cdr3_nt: TGTGCCAGCTCACCACCTTCCACCCAGGGAGATACGCAGTATTTT; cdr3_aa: CASSPPSTQGDTQYF
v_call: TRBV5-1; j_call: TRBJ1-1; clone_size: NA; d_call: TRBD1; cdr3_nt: TGCGCCAGCAGCTTGGCCCTGACAGGGACCACTGAAGCTTTCTTT; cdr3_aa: CASSLALTGTTEAFF
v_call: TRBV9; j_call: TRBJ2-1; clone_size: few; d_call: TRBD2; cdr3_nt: TGTGCCAGCAGCCCCCGGCTAGCGGGAGTGAATGAGCAGTTCTTC; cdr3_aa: CASSPRLAGVNEQFF
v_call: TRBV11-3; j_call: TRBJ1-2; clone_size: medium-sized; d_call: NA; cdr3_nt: TGTGCCAGCAGCTTAGATGGGCATGCTCCTAACTATGGCTACACCTTC; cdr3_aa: CASSLDGHAPNYGYTF
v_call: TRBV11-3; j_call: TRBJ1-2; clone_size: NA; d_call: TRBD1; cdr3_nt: TGTGCCAGCAGCATTCAGGGGGCTAACTATGGCTACACCTTC; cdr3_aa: CASSIQGANYGYTF
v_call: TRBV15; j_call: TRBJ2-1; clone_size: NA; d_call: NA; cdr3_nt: TGTGCCACCACCCTGATGGGGTCCTACAATGAGCAGTTCTTC; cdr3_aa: CATTLMGSYNEQFF
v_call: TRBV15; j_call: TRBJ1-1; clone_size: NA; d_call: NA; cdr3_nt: TGTGCCACCAGCAGAGAAAAGGGACAGAACACTGAAGCTTTCTTT; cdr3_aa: CATSREKGQNTEAFF
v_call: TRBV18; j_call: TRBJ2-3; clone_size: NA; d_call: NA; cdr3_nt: TGTGCCAGCTCCCGTCCCCAAAGCGGGCAGTATTTT; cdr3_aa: CASSRPQSGQYF
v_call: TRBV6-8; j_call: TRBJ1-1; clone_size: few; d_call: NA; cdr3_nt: TGTGCCATCACGGGGGTTAGCTTTACTGAAGCTTTCTTT; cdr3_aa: CAITGVSFTEAFF
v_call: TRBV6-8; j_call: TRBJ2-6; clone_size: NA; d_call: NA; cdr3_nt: TGTGCCAGCGGGGATGGTGGGGCCAACGTCCTGACTTTC; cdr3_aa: CASGDGGANVLTF
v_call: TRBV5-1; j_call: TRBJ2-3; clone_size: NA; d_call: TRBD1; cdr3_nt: TGCGCCAGCAGCCCCAGCGTGGACAGGGCAGCAGATACGCAGTATTTT; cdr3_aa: CASSPSVDRAADTQYF
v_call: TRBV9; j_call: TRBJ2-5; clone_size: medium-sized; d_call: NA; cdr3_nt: TGTGCCAGCAGCCCCCATTCAAGGGGTGAGACCCAGTACTTC; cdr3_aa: CASSPHSRGETQYF
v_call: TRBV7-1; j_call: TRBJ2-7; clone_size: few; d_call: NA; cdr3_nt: TGTGCCAGCAGCCTTCCTCAGTGGGGGCATTTCTCCTACGAGCAGTACTTC; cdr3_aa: CASSLPQWGHFSYEQYF
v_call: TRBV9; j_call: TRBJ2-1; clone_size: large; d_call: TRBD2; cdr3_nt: TGTGCCAGCAGCGTCTTGCTAGCGGGATACAATGAGCAGTTCTTC; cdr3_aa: CASSVLLAGYNEQFF
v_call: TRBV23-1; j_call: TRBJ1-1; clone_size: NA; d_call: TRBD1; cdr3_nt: TGCGCCAGCATTTACAGGGGCAACACTGAAGCTTTCTTT; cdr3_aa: CASIYRGNTEAFF
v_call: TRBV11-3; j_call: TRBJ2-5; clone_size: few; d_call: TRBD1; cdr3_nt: TGTGCCAGCAGCGCCGGACAGGGGAAAGGAGAGACCCAGTACTTC; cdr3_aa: CASSAGQGKGETQYF
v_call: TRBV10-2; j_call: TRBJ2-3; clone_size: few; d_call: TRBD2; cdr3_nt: TGCGCCAGCATCCCTAGCGGGAGGGGCACAGATACGCAGTATTTT; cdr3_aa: CASIPSGRGTDTQYF
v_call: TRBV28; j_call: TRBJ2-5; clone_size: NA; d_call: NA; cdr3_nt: TGTGCCAGCAGTCGGAGAAGAGGGGAGACCCAGTACTTC; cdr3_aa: CASSRRRGETQYF
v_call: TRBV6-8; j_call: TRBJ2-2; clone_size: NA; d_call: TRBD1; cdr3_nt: TGTGCCAGCACCGAGGGACAGTGGGCCGGGGAGCTGTTTTTT; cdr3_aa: CASTEGQWAGELFF
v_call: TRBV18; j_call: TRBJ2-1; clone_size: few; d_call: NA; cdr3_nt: TGTGCCAGCTCACCAAGGCCCCCCACAGGAGGAAACAATGAGCAGTTCTTC; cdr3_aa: CASSPRPPTGGNNEQFF
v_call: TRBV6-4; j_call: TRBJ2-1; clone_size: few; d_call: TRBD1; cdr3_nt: TGTGCCAGCAGTGACTCAGGGGGCACCTACAATGAGCAGTTCTTC; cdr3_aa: CASSDSGGTYNEQFF
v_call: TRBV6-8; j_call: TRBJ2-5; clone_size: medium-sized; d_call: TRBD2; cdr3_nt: TGTGCCAGCAGTTACCTACTAGCGGGAGAGACCCAGTACTTC; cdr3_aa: CASSYLLAGETQYF
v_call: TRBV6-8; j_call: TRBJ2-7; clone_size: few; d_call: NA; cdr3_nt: TGTGCCGTTAGGCCTAGTGGGAGAGTTGACGAGCAGTACTTC; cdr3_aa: CAVRPSGRVDEQYF
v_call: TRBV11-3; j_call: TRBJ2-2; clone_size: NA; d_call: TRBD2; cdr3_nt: TGTGCCAGCAGCCCCAGGGCAGCGGGAGAATCCACCGGGGAGCTGTTTTTT; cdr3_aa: CASSPRAAGESTGELFF
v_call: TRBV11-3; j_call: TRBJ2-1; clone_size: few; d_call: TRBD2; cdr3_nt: TGTGCCAGCAGCTCCCGTAGACTAGCGGATGGTTTGGAGCAGTTCTTC; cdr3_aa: CASSSRRLADGLEQFF
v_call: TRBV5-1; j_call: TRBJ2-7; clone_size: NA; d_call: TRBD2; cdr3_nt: TGCGCCAGCAGCTTGTTTGCGGGAGACGGCTACGAGCAGTACTTC; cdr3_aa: CASSLFAGDGYEQYF
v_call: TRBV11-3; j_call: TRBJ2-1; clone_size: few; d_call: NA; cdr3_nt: TGTGCCAGCAGCTTGCAAACGGGAAGGCACAATGAGCAGTTCTTC; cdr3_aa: CASSLQTGRHNEQFF
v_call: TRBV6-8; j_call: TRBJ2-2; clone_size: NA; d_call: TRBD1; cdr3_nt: TGTGCCATCAGGGGACAGGGGCACGACACCGGGGAGCTGTTTTTT; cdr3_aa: CAIRGQGHDTGELFF
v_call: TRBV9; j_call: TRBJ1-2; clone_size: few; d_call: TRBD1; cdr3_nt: TGTGCCAGCAGCGTAGGACCGGGACAGAGATCACCTGACCACTTC; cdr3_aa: CASSVGPGQRSPDHF
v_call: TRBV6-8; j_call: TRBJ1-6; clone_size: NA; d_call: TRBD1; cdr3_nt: TGTGCCAGCAGTTACTCGCAGGGGGCGCGGGGTAGTTCACCCCTCCACTTT; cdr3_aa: CASSYSQGARGSSPLHF
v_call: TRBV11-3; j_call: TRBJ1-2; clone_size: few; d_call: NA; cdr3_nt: TGTGCCAGCAGCTTACAGTACGGGAGCTATGGCTACACCTTC; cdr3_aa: CASSLQYGSYGYTF
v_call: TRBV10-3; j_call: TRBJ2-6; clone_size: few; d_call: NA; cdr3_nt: TGTGCCATCACTACTGTCGGGGCCAACGTCCTGACTTTC; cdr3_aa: CAITTVGANVLTF
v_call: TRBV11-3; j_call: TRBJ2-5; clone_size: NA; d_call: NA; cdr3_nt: TGTGCCAGCAGCTTGTGGCGGGCGATCCAAGAGACCCAGTACTTC; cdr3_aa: CASSLWRAIQETQYF
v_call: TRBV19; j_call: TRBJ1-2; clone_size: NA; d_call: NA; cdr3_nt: TGTGCCAGTAGTTTTGGACAGCAGGGAAACTATGGCTACACCTTC; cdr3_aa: CASSFGQQGNYGYTF
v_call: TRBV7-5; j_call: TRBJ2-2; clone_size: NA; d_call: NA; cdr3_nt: TGTGCCAGCAGCCCAAGACAGGGCGAAGCACTACAGCTGTTTTTT; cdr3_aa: CASSPRQGEALQLFF
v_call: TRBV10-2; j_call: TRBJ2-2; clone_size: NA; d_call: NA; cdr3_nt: TGCGCCACATCATCGAACACCGGGGAGCTGTTTTTT; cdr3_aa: CATSSNTGELFF